The source of this TCR beta chain is a study of OX40 agonist ivuxolimab in advanced cancers. Regarding the study as a whole: The mean number of expanded clones was higher in CD8+ T cells than in CD4+. The expanded peripheral T cells' antigen specificity was not determined. At 0.1 to 3.0 mg/kg and by week 6, CD4+ and CD8+ T cells in the blood had expanded clonally.

This clone was seen just once. Its antigen is undetermined. V was shortened by 10 bases and J by 5 bases, with 20 bases between the two germline ends. Germline V gene lookup returns CDR1 MNHNY and CDR2 SVGAGI (reference sequence). The length of the CDR3 is 14 residues. Clones were sequenced by immunoSEQ multiplex PCR, and TCRdb holds only the in-frame ones, with some missing. The sample has tens of thousands of clones; more than 80% are singletons. Sequenced material: CD4+ or CD8+ T cells sorted from blood, taken in a trial of the OX40 agonist ivuxolimab. The clonotype originates from an adult with an advanced solid tumor such as melanoma, head and neck, liver or kidney cancer. V gene TRBV6-6 combines with J gene TRBJ1-2, with a possible D match to TRBD1 (5 bases). The CDR3 DNA reads as TGTGCCATAACCCAGATGCAGGGAGTTTATGGCTACACCTTC. Protein product: CAITQMQGVYGYTF.